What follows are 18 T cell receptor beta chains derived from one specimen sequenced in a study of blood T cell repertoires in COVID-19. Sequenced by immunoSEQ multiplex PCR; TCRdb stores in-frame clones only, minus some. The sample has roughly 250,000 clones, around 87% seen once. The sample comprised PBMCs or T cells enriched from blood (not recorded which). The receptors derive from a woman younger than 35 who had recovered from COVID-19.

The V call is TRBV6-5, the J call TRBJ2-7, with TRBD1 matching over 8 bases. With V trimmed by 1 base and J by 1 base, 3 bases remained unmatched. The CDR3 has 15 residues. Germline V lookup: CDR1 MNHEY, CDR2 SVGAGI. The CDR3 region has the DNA TGTGCCAGCAGTTACTTCCGGGACAGGTCCTACGAGCAGTACTTC. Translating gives CASSYFRDRSYEQYF.

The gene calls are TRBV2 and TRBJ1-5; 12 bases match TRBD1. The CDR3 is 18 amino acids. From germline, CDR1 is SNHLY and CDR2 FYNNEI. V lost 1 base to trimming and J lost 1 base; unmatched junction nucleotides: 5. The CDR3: CASSEGDRGLLSNQPQHF. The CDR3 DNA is TGTGCCAGCAGTGAAGGGGACAGGGGGCTTCTGAGCAATCAGCCCCAGCATTTT.

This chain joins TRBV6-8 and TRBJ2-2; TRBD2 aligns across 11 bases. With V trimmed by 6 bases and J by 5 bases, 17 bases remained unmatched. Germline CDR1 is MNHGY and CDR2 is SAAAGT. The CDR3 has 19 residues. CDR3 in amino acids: CASSLSSGGAEKRTGELFF. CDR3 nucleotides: TGTGCCAGCAGCCTTAGTAGCGGGGGGGCCGAGAAAAGAACCGGGGAGCTGTTTTTT.

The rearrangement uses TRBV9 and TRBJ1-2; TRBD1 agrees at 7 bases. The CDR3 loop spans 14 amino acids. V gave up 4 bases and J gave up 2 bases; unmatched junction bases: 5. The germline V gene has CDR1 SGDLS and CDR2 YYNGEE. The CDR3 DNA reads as TGTGCCAGCAGCCCGACGACAGGGAACTATGGCTACACCTTC. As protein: CASSPTTGNYGYTF.

CDR3 in amino acids: CASSSASSYNEQFF. CDR3 in DNA: TGCGCCAGCAGTTCGGCTAGCTCCTACAATGAGCAGTTCTTC. This chain uses TRBV5-1 with TRBJ2-1; no clear D. V was clipped by 5 bases and J by 0 bases, with 9 bases between them. The germline V gene encodes CDR1 SGHRS and CDR2 YFSETQ. The CDR3 totals 14 residues.

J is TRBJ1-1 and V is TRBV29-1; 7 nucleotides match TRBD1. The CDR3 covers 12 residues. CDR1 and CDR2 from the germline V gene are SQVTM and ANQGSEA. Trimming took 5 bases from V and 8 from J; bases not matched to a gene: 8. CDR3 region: CSVSNRGREAFF. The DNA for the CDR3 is TGCAGCGTTTCGAATAGGGGGCGAGAAGCTTTCTTT.

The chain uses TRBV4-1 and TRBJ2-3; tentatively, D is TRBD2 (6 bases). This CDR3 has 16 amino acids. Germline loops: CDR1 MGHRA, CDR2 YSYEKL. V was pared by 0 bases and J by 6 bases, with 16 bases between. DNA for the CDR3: TGCGCCAGCAGCCAAGAAGGAGGGATTCAAGATGATACGCAGTATTTT. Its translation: CASSQEGGIQDDTQYF.

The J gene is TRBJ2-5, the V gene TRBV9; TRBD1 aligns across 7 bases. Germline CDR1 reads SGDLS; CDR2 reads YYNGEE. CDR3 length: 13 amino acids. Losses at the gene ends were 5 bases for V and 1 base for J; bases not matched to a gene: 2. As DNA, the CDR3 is TGTGCCAGCAGAGGGACAGCCCAAGAGACCCAGTACTTC. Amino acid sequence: CASRGTAQETQYF.

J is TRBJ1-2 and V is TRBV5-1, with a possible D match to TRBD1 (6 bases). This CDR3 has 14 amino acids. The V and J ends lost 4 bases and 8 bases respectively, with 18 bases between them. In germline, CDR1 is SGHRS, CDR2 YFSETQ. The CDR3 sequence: CASSGTGGSEGYTF. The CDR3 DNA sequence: TGCGCCAGCAGCGGAACGGGGGGCTCGGAAGGCTACACCTTC.

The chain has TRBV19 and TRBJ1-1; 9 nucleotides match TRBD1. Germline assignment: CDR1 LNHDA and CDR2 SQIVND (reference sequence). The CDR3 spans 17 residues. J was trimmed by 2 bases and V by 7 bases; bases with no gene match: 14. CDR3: CASTRAQGAYSNTEAFF. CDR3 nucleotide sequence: TGTGCCAGTACTCGGGCACAGGGGGCGTATTCCAACACTGAAGCTTTCTTT.

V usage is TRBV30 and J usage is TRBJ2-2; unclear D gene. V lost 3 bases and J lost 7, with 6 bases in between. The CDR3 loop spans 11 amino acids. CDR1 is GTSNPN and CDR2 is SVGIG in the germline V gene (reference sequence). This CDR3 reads CAWSRGGELFF. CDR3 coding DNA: TGTGCCTGGAGCCGCGGCGGGGAGCTGTTTTTT.

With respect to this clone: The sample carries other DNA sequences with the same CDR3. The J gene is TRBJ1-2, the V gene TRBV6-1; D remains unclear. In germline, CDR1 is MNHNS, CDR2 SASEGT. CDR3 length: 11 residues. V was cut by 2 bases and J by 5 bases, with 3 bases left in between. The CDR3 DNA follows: TGTGCCAGCAGTGAATCGTATGGCTACACCTTC. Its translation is CASSESYGYTF.

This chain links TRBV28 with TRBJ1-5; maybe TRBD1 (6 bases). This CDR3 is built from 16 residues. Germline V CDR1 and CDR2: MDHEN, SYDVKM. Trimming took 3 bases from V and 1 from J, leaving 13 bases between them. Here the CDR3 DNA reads TGTGCCAGCAGTTTTCATGCGGGGGCGAGCAATCAGCCCCAGCATTTT. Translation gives CASSFHAGASNQPQHF.

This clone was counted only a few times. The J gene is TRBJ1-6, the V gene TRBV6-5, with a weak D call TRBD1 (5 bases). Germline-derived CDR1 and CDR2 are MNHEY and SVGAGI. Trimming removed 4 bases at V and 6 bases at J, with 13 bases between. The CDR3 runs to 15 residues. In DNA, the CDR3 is TGTGCCAGCAGTTCGTCAGGGTCTACTAATTCACCCCTCCACTTT. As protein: CASSSSGSTNSPLHF.

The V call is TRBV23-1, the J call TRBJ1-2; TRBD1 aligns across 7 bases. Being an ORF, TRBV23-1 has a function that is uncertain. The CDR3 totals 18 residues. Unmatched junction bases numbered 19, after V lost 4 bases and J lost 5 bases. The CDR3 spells CASSRLRYRDSDSYGYTF. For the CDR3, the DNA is TGCGCCAGCAGTCGCTTGCGATACCGGGACAGCGACTCATATGGCTACACCTTC.

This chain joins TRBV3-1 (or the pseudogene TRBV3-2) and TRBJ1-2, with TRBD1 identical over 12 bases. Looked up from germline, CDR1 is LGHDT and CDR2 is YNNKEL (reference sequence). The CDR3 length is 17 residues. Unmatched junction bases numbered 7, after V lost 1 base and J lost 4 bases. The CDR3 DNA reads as TGTGCCAGCAGCCAAGGGCTTCCGGGACAGGGGGCCTATGGCTACACCTTC. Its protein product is CASSQGLPGQGAYGYTF.

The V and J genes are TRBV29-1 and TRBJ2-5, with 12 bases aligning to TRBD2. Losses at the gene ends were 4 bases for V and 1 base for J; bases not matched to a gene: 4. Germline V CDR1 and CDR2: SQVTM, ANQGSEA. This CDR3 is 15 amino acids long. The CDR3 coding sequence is TGCAGCGTTGTAGAACTAGCGGGGGGCCAAGAGACCCAGTACTTC. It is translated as CSVVELAGGQETQYF.

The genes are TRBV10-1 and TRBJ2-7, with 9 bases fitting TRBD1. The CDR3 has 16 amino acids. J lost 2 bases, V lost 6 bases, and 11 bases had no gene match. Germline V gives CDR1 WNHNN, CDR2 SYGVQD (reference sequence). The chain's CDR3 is CASSDGYRTGAYEQYF. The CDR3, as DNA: TGCGCCAGCAGCGATGGGTACCGGACAGGGGCCTACGAGCAGTACTTC.